This entry describes one T cell receptor (beta chain). This table comes from immunoSEQ multiplex PCR, and its TCRdb copy is limited to in-frame clones, with some not included. Among some 70,000 clones listed, more than 65% were seen once. Time point specified: baseline, week 1 (first vaccination visit). Treatment defined: pre-vaccination baseline after standard-of-care therapy. This specimen comes from a study of a mutant IDH1 vaccine in newly diagnosed glioma. Overall study context: Treated patients, approximately 62% male and roughly 40% female, averaged about 42 years of age.

The sequence was collected from a man in his fifties with glioma. The material sequenced was PBMCs, taken from a glioma patient treated with radiotherapy, temozolomide or both.

The CDR3 DNA reads TGCGCCAGCAGCTTGGAACAGGGACCTGAAAAACTGTTTTTT. This gives the protein CASSLEQGPEKLFF. V gene TRBV5-1 combines with J gene TRBJ1-4; D may be TRBD1 (6 bases). This CDR3 has 14 amino acids. V was cut by 0 bases and J by 7 bases, with 10 bases left in between. Germline CDR1 is SGHRS and CDR2 is YFSETQ.